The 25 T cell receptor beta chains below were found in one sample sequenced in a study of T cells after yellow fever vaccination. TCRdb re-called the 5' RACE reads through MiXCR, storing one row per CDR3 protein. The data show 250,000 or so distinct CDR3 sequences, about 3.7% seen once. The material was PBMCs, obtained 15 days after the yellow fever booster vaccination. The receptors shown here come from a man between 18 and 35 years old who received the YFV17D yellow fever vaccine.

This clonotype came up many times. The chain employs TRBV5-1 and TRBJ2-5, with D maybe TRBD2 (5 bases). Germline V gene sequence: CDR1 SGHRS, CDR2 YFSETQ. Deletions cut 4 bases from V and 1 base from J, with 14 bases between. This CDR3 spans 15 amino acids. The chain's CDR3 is CASSPGLRGQETQYF. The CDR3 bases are TGCGCCAGCAGCCCCGGCCTACGGGGCCAAGAGACCCAGTACTTC.

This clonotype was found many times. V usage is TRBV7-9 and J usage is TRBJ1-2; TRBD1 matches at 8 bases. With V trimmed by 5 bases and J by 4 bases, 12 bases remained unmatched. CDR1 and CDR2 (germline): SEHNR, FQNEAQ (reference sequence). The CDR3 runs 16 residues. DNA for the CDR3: TGTGCCAGCAGCCCGACAGGGGAAAACTCGGGCTATGGCTACACCTTC. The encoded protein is CASSPTGENSGYGYTF.

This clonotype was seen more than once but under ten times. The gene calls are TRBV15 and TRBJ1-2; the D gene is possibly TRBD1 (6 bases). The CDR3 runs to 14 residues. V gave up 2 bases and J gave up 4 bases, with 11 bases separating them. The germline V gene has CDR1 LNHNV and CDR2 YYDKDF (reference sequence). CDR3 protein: CATSRTGAGYGYTF. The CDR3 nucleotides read TGTGCCACCAGCAGAACGGGGGCAGGCTATGGCTACACCTTC.

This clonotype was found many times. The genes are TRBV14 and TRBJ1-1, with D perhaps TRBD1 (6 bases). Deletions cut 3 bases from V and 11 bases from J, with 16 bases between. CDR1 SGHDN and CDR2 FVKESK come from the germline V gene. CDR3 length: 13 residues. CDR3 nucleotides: TGTGCCAGCAGCCAGGCTTGGGGACAAAGGGCTTTCTTT. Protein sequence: CASSQAWGQRAFF.

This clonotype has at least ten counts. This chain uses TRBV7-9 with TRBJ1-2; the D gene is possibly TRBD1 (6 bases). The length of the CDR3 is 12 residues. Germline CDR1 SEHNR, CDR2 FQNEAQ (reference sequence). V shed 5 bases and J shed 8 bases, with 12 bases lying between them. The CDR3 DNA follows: TGTGCCAGCAGCCAGGACAGTCGGGGCTACACCTTC. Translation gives CASSQDSRGYTF.

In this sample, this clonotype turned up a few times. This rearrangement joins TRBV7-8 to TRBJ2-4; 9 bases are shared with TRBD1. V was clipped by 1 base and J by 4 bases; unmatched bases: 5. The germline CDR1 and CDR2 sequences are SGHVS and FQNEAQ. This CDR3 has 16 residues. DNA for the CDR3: TGTGCCAGCAGCTTAGGCCGGACAGGGGAGAAAAACATTCAGTACTTC. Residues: CASSLGRTGEKNIQYF.

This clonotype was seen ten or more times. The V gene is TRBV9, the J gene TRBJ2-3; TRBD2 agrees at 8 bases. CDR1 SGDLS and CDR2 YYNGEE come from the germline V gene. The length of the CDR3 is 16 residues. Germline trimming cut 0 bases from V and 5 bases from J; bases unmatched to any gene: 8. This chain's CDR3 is CASSVGRAGAQDTQYF. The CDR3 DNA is TGTGCCAGCAGCGTAGGCCGAGCGGGGGCGCAAGATACGCAGTATTTT.

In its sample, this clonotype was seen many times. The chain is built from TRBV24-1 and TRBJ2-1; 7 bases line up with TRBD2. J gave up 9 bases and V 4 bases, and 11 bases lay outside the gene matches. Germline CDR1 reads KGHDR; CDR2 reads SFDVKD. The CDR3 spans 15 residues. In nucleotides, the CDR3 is TGTGCCACCAGTGAAGCCGGGACTACCATCAGTGAGCAGTTCTTC. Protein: CATSEAGTTISEQFF.

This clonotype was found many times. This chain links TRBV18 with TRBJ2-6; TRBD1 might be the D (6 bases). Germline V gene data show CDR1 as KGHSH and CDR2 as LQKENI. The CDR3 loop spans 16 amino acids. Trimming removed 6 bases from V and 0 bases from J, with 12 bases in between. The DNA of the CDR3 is TGTGCCAGCTCGAGGGACATCAGCTCTGGGGCCAACGTCCTGACTTTC. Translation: CASSRDISSGANVLTF. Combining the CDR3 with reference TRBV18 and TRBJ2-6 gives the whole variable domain NAGVMQNPRHLVRRRGQEARLRCSPMKGHSHVYWYRQLPEEGLKFMVYLQKENIIDESGMPKERFSAEFPKEGPSILRIQQVVRGDSAAYFCASSRDISSGANVLTFGAGSRLTVL.

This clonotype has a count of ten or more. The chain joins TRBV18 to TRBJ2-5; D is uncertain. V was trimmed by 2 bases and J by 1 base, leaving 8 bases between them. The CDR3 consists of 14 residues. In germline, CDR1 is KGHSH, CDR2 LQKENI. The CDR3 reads CASSPDRIQETQYF. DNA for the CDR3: TGTGCCAGCTCACCAGACCGTATCCAAGAGACCCAGTACTTC.

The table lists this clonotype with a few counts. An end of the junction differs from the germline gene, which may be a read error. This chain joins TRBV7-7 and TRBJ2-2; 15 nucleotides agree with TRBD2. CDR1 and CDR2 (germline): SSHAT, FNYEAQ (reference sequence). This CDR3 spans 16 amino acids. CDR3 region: CASRFGTSGGTGELFF. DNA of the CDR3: TGTGCTAGCAGATTCGGGACTAGCGGGGGGACCGGGGAGCTGTTTTTT. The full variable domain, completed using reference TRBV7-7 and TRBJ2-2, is GAGVSQSPRYKVTKRGQDVTLRCDPISSHATLYWYQQALGQGPEFLTYFNYEAQPDKSGLPSDRFSAERPEGSISTLTIQRTEQRDSAMYRCASRFGTSGGTGELFFGEGSRLTVL.

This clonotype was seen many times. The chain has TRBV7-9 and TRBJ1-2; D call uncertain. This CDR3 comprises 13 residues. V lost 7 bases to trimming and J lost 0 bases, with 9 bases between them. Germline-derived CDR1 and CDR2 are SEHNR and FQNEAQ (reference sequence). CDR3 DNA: TGTGCCAGCACGCGGGTCGCTAACTATGGCTACACCTTC. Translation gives CASTRVANYGYTF. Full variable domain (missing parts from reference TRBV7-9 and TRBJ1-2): DTGVSQNPRHKITKRGQNVTFRCDPISEHNRLYWYRQTLGQGPEFLTYFQNEAQLEKSRLLSDRFSAERPKGSFSTLEIQRTEQGDSAMYLCASTRVANYGYTFGSGTRLTVV.

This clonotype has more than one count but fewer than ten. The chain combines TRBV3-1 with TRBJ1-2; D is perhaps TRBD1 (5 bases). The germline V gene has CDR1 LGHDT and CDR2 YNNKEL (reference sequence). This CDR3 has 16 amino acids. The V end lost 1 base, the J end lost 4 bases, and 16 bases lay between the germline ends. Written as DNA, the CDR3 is TGTGCCAGCAGCCAAGGTTCGGGGCTGGATGGCTATGGCTACACCTTC. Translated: CASSQGSGLDGYGYTF. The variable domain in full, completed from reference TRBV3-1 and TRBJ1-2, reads DTAVSQTPKYLVTQMGNDKSIKCEQNLGHDTMYWYKQDSKKFLKIMFSYNNKELIINETVPNRFSPKSPDKAHLNLHINSLELGDSAVYFCASSQGSGLDGYGYTFGSGTRLTVV.

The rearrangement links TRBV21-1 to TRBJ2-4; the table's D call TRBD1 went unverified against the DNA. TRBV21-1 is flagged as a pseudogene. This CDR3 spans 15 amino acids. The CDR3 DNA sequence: TGTGCCAGCAGCAAAGAGGGTCGGGGGGGTCACATTCAGTACTTC. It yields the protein CASSKEGRGGHIQYF.

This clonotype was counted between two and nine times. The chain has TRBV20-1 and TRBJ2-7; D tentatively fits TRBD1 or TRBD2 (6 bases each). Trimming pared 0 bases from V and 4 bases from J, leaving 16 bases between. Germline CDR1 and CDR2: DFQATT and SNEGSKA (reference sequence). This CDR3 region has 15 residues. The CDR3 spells CSARDFSGAAYEQYF. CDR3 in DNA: TGCAGTGCTAGAGATTTTTCGGGGGCTGCGTACGAGCAGTACTTC.

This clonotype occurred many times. CDR3 in amino acids: CSAPRGGSNTGELFF. For the CDR3, the DNA is TGCAGTGCCCCCCGAGGGGGGTCGAACACCGGGGAGCTGTTTTTT. The V call is TRBV20-1, the J call TRBJ2-2; D may match TRBD1 or TRBD2 (6 bases each). CDR3 length equals 15 residues. The germline CDR1 and CDR2 sequences are DFQATT and SNEGSKA (reference sequence). The V end was cut by 6 bases, the J end by 0 bases, with 14 bases between.

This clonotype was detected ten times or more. The CDR3 sequence is CSVARSSETQYF. CDR3 DNA sequence: TGCAGCGTTGCTCGATCCTCCGAGACCCAGTACTTC. The rearrangement uses TRBV29-1 and TRBJ2-5, with unresolved D. Trimming removed 4 bases from V and 5 bases from J, with 11 bases in between. CDR1 and CDR2 (germline): SQVTM, ANQGSEA. The CDR3 is 12 amino acids.

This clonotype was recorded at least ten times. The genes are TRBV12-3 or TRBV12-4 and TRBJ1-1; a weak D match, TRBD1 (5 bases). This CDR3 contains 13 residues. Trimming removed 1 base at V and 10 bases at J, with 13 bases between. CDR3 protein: CASSLEEAGRAFF. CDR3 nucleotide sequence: TGTGCCAGCAGTTTAGAAGAAGCAGGGAGAGCTTTCTTT.

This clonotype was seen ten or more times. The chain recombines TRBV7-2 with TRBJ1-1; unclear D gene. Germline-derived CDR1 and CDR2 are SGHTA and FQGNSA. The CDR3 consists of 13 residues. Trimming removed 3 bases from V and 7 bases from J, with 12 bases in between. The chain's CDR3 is CASSFKMSREAFF. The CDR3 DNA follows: TGTGCCAGCAGCTTTAAAATGAGCCGTGAAGCTTTCTTT.

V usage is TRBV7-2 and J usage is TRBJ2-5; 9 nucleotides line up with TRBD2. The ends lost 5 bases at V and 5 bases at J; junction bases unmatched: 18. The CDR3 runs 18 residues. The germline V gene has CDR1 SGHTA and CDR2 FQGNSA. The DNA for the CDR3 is TGTGCCAGCAGCCGCCGTTCCAGCGGGGGGACTAGGGAGGAGACCCAGTACTTC. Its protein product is CASSRRSSGGTREETQYF. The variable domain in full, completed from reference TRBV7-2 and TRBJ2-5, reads GAGVSQSPSNKVTEKGKDVELRCDPISGHTALYWYRQSLGQGLEFLIYFQGNSAPDKSGLPSDRFSAERTGGSVSTLTIQRTQQEDSAVYLCASSRRSSGGTREETQYFGPGTRLLVL.

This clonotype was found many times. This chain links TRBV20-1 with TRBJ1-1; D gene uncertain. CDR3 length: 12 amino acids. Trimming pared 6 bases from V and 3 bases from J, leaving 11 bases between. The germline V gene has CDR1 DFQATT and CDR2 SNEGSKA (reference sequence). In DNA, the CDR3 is TGCAGTGCCTCCATATCGGACACTGAAGCTTTCTTT. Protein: CSASISDTEAFF.

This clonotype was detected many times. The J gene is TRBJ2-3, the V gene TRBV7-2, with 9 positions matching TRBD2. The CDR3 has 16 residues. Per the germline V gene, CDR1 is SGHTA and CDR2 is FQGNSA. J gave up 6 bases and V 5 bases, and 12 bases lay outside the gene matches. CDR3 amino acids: CASSPRGAGGPDTQYF. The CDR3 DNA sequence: TGTGCCAGCAGCCCTCGGGGCGCGGGGGGGCCGGATACGCAGTATTTT.

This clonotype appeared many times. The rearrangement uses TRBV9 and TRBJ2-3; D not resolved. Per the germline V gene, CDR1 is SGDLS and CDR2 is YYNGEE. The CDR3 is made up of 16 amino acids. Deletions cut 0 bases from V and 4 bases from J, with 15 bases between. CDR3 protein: CASSVGGGPSSDTQYF. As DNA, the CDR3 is TGTGCCAGCAGCGTAGGAGGTGGTCCAAGCTCAGATACGCAGTATTTT.

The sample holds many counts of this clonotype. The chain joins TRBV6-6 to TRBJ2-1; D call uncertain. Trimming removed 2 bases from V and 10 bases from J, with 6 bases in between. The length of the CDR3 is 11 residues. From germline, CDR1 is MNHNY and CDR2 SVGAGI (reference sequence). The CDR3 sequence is CASSYDREQFF. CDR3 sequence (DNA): TGTGCCAGCAGTTACGATCGCGAGCAGTTCTTC.

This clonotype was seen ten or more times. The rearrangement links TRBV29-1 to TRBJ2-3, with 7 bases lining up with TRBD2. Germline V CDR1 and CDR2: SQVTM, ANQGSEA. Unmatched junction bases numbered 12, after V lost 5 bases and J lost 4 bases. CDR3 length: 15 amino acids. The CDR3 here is CSVSLTRGGADTQYF. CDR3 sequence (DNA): TGCAGCGTTTCTCTGACTAGGGGAGGGGCAGATACGCAGTATTTT.